This is a list of T cell receptor beta chains from one sample in a study of blood T cell repertoires in COVID-19. This table comes from immunoSEQ multiplex PCR, and its TCRdb copy is limited to in-frame clones, with some not included. The sample has approximately 300,000 clones, around 90% seen once. Source material: PBMCs or T cells enriched from blood (not recorded which). These receptors all stem from a man in his sixties who had recovered from COVID-19. CDR3s include the opening cysteine and the closing phenylalanine or tryptophan. Fields, in order: D gene, clone size, J gene, V gene, CDR3 DNA, CDR3 protein. D genes are given only for firm matches. Not all rows give a size; the values are once, few, many and, for expanded clones, a class.

D: -
size: -
J: TRBJ1-5
V: TRBV27
DNA: TGTGCCAGCAGTTTTTCGGGAGTGAGCAATCAGCCCCAGCATTTT
CDR3: CASSFSGVSNQPQHF

D: TRBD1
size: -
J: TRBJ2-3
V: TRBV5-1
DNA: TGCGCCAGCAGCTTGGGGACAGGGGGCTCCCGCACAGATACGCAGTATTTT
CDR3: CASSLGTGGSRTDTQYF

D: TRBD2
size: once
J: TRBJ2-1
V: TRBV24-1
DNA: TGTGCCACCACCCCTGTGGCGGGAGATGTACTCTATGAGCAGTTCTTC
CDR3: CATTPVAGDVLYEQFF

D: -
size: -
J: TRBJ1-2
V: TRBV7-2
DNA: TGTGCCAGCAGCTTAGGTGTGGAGAGAGTTAACTATGGCTACACCTTC
CDR3: CASSLGVERVNYGYTF

D: TRBD2
size: -
J: TRBJ2-7
V: TRBV19
DNA: TGTGCCAGTAGTATTGAAGGCGGGAGGGTCTACGAGCAGTACTTC
CDR3: CASSIEGGRVYEQYF

D: -
size: -
J: TRBJ1-1
V: TRBV5-4
DNA: TGTGCCAGCAGCTCGCAGGGGAGTGAAGCTTTCTTT
CDR3: CASSSQGSEAFF

D: TRBD2
size: -
J: TRBJ2-7
V: TRBV18
DNA: TGTGCCAGCTCACCACCGAGACTAGCGGGCAAACGCTACGAGCAGTACTTC
CDR3: CASSPPRLAGKRYEQYF

D: TRBD2
size: -
J: TRBJ2-1
V: TRBV4-3
DNA: TGCGCCAGCAGCCAAGAGAGGGGACTAGCGGGAGGAAATGAGCAGTTCTTC
CDR3: CASSQERGLAGGNEQFF

D: -
size: -
J: TRBJ1-5
V: TRBV9
DNA: TGTGCCAGCAGCGCACAGGGAGTGAGCAATCAGCCCCAGCATTTT
CDR3: CASSAQGVSNQPQHF

D: -
size: -
J: TRBJ2-2
V: TRBV18
DNA: TGTGCCAGCCAAGACAGTCGAAACACCGGGGAGCTGTTTTTT
CDR3: CASQDSRNTGELFF

D: -
size: -
J: TRBJ2-7
V: TRBV3-1/TRBV3-2
DNA: TGTGCCAGCAGCCCCCAGGGAACAGCCCCCTACGAGCAGTACTTC
CDR3: CASSPQGTAPYEQYF

D: -
size: once
J: TRBJ1-2
V: TRBV27
DNA: TGTGCCAGCAGTTTCGGGCGGGGGTTGGGAGGCTACACCTTC
CDR3: CASSFGRGLGGYTF

D: -
size: -
J: TRBJ2-1
V: TRBV29-1
DNA: TGCAGCGCCATGACAGGTCCCTACAATGAGCAGTTCTTC
CDR3: CSAMTGPYNEQFF

D: TRBD1
size: -
J: TRBJ1-4
V: TRBV13
DNA: TGTGCCAGCAGCACGGGACAGGGAACTCCAACTAATGAAAAACTGTTTTTT
CDR3: CASSTGQGTPTNEKLFF

D: TRBD1
size: -
J: TRBJ1-6
V: TRBV27
DNA: TGTGCCAGCAGACCAGACAGGGCTCGCTCCTATAATTCACCCCTCCACTTT
CDR3: CASRPDRARSYNSPLHF

D: -
size: -
J: TRBJ2-7
V: TRBV5-1
DNA: TGCGCCAGCAGCTTAAGTAGGTGGGCAGGGGCTCTTTCGACGCAGTACTTC
CDR3: CASSLSRWAGALSTQYF

D: -
size: -
J: TRBJ1-5
V: TRBV5-1
DNA: TGCGCCAGCAGCTTAGAGGGGGTCGGCAATCAGCCCCAGCATTTT
CDR3: CASSLEGVGNQPQHF

D: TRBD1
size: -
J: TRBJ1-2
V: TRBV28
DNA: TGTGCCAGCAGTTTAGACAGGGGAGGCTACACCTTC
CDR3: CASSLDRGGYTF

D: TRBD1
size: -
J: TRBJ2-6
V: TRBV27
DNA: TGTGCCAGCCACGTGGGGGCAGGGGGCGCTGGGGCCAACGTCCTGACTTTC
CDR3: CASHVGAGGAGANVLTF

D: -
size: once
J: TRBJ1-2
V: TRBV5-6
DNA: TGTGCCAGCACCGAAATCAGGGATTCGGACTATGGCTACACCTTC
CDR3: CASTEIRDSDYGYTF